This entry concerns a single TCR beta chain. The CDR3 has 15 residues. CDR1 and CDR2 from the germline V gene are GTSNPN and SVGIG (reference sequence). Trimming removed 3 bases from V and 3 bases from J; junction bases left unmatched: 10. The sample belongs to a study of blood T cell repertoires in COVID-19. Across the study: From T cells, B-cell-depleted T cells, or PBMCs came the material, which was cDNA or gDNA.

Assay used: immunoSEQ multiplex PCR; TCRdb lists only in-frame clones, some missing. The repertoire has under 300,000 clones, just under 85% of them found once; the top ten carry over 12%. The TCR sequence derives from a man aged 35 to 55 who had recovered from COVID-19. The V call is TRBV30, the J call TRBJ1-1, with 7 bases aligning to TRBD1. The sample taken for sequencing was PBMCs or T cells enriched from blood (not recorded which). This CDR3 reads CAWSGQGVTYTEAFF. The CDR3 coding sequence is TGTGCCTGGAGCGGGCAGGGGGTCACCTACACTGAAGCTTTCTTT.